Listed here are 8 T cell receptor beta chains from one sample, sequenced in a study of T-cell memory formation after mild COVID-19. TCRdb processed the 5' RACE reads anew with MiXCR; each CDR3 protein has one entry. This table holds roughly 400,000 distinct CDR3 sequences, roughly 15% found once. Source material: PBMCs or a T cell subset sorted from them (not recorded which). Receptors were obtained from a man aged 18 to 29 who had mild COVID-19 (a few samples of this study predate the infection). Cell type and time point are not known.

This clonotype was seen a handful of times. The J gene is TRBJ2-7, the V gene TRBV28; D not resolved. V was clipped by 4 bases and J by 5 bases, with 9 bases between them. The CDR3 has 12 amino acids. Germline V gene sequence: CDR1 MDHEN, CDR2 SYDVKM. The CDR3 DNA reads TGTGCCAGCAGTTCCCTGGGCCACGAGCAGTACGTC. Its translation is CASSSLGHEQYV.

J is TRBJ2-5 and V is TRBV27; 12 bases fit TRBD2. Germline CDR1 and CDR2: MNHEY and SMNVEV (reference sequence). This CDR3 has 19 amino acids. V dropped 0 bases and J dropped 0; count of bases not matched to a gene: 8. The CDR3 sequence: CASSLSGGLAGGNQETQYF. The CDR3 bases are TGTGCCAGCAGTTTATCCGGTGGGCTAGCGGGGGGGAACCAAGAGACCCAGTACTTC.

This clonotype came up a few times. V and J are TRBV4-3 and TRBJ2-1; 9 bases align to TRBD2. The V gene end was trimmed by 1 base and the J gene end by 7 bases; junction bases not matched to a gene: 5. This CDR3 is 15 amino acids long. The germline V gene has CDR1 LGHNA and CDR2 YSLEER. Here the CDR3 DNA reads TGCGCCAGCAGCCAAGGGGTTAGCGGGGGAAATGAGCAGTTCTTC. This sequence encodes CASSQGVSGGNEQFF.

In nucleotides, the CDR3 is TGCGCCAGCAGCTTGAAGGGGTATGAGGGCATGGGGACCAACGTCCTGACTTTC. Amino acid sequence: CASSLKGYEGMGTNVLTF. V is TRBV5-1 and J is TRBJ2-6; D could derive from TRBD1 or TRBD2 (5 bases each). Germline V gene lookup returns CDR1 SGHRS and CDR2 YFSETQ. V lost 1 base and J lost 8, with 22 bases in between. The CDR3 is 18 amino acids.

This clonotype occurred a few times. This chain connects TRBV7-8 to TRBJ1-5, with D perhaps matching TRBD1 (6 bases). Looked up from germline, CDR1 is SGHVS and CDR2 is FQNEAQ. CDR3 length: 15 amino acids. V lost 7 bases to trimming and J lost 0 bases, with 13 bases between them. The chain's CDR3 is CASTPGGHSNQPQHF. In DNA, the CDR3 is TGTGCCAGCACTCCGGGGGGCCATAGCAATCAGCCCCAGCATTTT. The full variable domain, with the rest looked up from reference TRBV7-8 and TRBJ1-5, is GAGVSQSPRYKVAKRGQDVALRCDPISGHVSLFWYQQALGQGPEFLTYFQNEAQLDKSGLPSDRFFAERPEGSVSTLKIQRTQQEDSAVYLCASTPGGHSNQPQHFGDGTRLSIL.

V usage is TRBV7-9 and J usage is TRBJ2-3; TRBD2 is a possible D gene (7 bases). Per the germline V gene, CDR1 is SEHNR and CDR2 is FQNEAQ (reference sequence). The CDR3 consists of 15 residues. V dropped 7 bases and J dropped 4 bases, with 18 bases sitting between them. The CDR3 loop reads CASIHREGLADTQYF. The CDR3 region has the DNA TGTGCCAGCATCCACAGGGAGGGGTTGGCAGATACGCAGTATTTT.

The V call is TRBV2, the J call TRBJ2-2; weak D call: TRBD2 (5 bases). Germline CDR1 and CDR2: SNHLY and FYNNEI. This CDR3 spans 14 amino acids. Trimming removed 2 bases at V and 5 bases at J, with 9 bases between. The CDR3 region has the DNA TGTGCCAGCAGTGAAAACCCGGGAACCGGGGAGCTGTTTTTT. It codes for CASSENPGTGELFF.

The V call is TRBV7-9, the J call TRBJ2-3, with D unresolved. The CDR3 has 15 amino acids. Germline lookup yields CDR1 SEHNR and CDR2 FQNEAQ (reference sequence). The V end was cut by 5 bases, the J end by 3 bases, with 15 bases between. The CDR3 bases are TGTGCCAGCAGCGCCGATGGAGTCCGGACAGATACGCAGTATTTT. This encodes CASSADGVRTDTQYF.